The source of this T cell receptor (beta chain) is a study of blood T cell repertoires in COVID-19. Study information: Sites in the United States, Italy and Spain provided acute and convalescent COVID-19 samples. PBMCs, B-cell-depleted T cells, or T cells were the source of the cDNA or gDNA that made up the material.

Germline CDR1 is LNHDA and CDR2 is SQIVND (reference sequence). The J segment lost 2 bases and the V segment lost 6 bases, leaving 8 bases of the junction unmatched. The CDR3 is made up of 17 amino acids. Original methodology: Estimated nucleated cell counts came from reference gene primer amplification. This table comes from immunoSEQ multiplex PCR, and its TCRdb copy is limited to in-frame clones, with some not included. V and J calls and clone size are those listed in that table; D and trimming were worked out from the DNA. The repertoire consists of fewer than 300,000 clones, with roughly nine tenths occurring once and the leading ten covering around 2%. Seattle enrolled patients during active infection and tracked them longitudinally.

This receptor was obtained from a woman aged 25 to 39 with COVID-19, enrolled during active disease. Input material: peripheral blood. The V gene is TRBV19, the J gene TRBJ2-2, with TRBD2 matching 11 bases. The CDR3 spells CASSVTSGSGNTGELFF. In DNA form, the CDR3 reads TGTGCCAGTAGCGTAACTAGCGGGAGTGGTAACACCGGGGAGCTGTTTTTT.